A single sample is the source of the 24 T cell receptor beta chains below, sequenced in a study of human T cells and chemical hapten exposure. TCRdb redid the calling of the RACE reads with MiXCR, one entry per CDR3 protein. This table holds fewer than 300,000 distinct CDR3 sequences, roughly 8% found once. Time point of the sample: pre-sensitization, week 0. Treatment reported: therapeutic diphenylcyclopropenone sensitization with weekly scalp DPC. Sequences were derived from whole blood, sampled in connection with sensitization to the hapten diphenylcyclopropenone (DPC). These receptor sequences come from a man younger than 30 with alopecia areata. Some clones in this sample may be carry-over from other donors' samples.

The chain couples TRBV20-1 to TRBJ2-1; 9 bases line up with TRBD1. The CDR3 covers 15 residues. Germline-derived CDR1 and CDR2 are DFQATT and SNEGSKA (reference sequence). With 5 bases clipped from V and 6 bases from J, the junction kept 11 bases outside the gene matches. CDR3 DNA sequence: TGCAGTGCTGGGTTTTGGACAGGGGCTCGCAATGAGCAGTTCTTC. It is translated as CSAGFWTGARNEQFF.

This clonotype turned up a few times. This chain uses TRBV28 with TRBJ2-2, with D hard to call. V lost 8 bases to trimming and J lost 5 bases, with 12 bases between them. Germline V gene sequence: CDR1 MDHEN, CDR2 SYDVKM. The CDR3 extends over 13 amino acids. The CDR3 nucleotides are TGTGCCAGCTGGGCGCATCTGACCGGGGAGCTGTTTTTT. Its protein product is CASWAHLTGELFF.

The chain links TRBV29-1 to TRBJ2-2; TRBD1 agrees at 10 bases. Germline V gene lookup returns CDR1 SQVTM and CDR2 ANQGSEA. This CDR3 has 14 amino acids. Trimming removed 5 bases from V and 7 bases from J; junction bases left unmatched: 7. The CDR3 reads CSVRQGAQNGELFF. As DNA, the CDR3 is TGCAGCGTTCGACAGGGGGCGCAAAACGGGGAGCTGTTTTTT.

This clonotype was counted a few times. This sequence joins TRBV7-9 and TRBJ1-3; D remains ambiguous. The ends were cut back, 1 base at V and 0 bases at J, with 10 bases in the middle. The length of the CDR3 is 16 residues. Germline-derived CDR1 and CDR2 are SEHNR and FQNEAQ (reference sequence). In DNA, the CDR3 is TGTGCCAGCAGCTTAGACGCCACATTCTCTGGAAACACCATATATTTT. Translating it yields CASSLDATFSGNTIYF.

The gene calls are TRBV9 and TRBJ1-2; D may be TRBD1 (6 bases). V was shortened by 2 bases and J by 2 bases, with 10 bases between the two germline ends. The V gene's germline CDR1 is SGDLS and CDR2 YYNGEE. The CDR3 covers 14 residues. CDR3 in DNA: TGTGCCAGCAGCGTCGCCAGGGGAAACTATGGCTACACCTTC. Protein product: CASSVARGNYGYTF.

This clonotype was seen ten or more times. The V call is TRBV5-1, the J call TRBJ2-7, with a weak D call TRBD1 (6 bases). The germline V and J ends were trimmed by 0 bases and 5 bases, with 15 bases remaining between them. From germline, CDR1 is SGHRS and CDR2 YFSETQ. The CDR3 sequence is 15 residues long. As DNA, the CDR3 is TGCGCCAGCAGCTTGGCCGGTACAGGGTTCCACGAGCAGTACTTC. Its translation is CASSLAGTGFHEQYF.

The CDR3 region has the DNA TGCAGTCACCTCAGGCCCTCCGGGGAGCTGTTTTTT. Translating gives CSHLRPSGELFF. V gene TRBV20-1 combines with J gene TRBJ2-2; D unclear. The CDR3 runs to 12 residues. In germline, CDR1 is DFQATT, CDR2 SNEGSKA (reference sequence). Deletions cut 8 bases from V and 6 bases from J, with 13 bases between.

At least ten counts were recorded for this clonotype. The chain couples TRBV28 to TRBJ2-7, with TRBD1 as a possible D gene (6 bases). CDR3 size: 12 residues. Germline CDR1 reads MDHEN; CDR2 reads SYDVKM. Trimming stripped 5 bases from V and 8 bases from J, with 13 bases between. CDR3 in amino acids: CASSPIQGKQYF. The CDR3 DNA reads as TGTGCCAGCAGTCCAATACAGGGAAAGCAGTACTTC.

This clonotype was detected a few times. CDR3 residues: CASSLPGQLYNEQFF. Here the CDR3 DNA reads TGTGCCAGCAGTCTCCCGGGACAGTTGTACAATGAGCAGTTCTTC. The J gene is TRBJ2-1, the V gene TRBV12-3 or TRBV12-4; TRBD1 agrees at 7 bases. Trimming cost V 5 bases and J 4 bases; bases outside gene matches: 8. This CDR3 comprises 15 residues.

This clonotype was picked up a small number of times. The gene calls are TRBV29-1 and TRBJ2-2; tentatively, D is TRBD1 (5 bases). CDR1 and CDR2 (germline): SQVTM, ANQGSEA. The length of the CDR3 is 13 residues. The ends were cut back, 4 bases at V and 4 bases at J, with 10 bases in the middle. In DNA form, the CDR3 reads TGCAGCGTTGGGTTACAGGTCACCGGGGAGCTGTTTTTT. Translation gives CSVGLQVTGELFF.

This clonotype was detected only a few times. DNA of the CDR3: TGTGCCAGCAGCCAAGATCTGGGGTCCTACGAGCAGTACTTC. Protein product: CASSQDLGSYEQYF. V gene TRBV3-1 combines with J gene TRBJ2-7; D uncertain. The ends were cut back, 0 bases at V and 1 base at J, with 7 bases in the middle. Germline V gene sequence: CDR1 LGHDT, CDR2 YNNKEL (reference sequence). The CDR3 loop spans 14 amino acids.

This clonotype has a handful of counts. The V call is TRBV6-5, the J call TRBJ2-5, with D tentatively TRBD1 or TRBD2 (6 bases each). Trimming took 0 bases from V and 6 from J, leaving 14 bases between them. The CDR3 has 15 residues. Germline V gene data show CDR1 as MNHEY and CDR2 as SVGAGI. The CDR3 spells CASSYSSGQGKTQYF. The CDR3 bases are TGTGCCAGCAGTTACTCTAGCGGCCAGGGGAAGACCCAGTACTTC.

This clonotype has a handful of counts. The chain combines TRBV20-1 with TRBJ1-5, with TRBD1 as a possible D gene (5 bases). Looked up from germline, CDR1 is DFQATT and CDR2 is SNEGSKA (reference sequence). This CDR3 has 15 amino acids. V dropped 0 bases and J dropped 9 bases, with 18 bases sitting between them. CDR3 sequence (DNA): TGCAGTGCTAGAGACGTACAGGCCACCAAAGGGCCCCAGCATTTT. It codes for CSARDVQATKGPQHF.

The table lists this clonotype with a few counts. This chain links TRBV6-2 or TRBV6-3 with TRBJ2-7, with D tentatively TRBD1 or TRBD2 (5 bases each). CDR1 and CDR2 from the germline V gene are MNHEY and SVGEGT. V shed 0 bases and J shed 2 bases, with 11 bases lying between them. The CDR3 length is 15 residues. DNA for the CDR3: TGTGCCAGCAGTTACTCGAGACGGGGCCCCTACGAGCAGTACGTC. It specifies CASSYSRRGPYEQYV.

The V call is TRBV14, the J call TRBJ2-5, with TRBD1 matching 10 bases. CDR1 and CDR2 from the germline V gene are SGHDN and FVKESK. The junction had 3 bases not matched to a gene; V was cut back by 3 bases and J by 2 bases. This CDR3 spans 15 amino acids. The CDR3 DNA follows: TGTGCCAGCAGCCACCGGGACAGGGGACAAGAGACCCAGTACTTC. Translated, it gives CASSHRDRGQETQYF.

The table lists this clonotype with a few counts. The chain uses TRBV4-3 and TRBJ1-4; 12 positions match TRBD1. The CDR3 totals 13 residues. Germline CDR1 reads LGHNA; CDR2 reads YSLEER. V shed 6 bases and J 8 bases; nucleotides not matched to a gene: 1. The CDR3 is CASRGQGAEKLFF. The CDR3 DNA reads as TGCGCCAGCAGGGGACAGGGGGCGGAAAAACTGTTTTTT.

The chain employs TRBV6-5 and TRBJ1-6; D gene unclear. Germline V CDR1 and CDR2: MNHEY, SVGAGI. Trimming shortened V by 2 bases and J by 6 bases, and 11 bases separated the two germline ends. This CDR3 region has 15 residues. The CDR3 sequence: CASSYEVLSNSPLHF. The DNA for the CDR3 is TGTGCCAGCAGTTACGAGGTTTTAAGTAATTCACCCCTCCACTTT.

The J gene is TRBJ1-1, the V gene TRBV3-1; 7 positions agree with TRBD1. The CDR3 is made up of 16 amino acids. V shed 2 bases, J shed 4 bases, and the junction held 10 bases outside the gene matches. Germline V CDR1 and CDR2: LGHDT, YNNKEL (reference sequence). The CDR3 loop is CASSQYGGQVGTEAFF. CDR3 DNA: TGTGCCAGCAGCCAATACGGTGGACAGGTGGGCACTGAAGCTTTCTTT.

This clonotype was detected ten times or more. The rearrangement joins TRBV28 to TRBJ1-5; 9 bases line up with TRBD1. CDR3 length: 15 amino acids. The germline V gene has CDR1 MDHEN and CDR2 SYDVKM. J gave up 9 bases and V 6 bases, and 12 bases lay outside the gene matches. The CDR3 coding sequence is TGTGCCAGCAGGGGGACAGGGCTCCGAGGGGGGCCCCAGCATTTT. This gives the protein CASRGTGLRGGPQHF.

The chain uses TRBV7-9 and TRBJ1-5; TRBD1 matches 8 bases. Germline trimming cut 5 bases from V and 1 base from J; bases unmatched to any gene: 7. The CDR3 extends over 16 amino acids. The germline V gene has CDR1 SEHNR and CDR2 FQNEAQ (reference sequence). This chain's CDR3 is CASSRTGLNSNQPQHF. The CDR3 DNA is TGTGCCAGCAGCAGGACAGGGCTTAACAGCAATCAGCCCCAGCATTTT.

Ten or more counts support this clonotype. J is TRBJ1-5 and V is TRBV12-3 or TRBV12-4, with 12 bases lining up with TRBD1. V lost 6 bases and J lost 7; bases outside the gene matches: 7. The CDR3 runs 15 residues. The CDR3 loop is CASSTGTGGRQPQHF. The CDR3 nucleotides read TGTGCCAGCAGCACCGGGACAGGGGGCAGGCAGCCCCAGCATTTT.

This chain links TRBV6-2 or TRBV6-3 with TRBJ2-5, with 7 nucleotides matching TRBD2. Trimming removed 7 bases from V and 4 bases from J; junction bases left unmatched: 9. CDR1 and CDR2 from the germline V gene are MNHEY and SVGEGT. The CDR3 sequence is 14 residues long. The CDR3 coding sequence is TGTGCCAGCAACAGAGGCGGGGGAGCAGAGACCCAGTACTTC. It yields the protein CASNRGGGAETQYF.

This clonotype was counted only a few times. The CDR3 sequence: CASSEGGREAFF. DNA of the CDR3: TGTGCCAGCAGTGAGGGGGGTAGGGAAGCTTTCTTT. The chain couples TRBV2 to TRBJ1-1, with a possible D match to TRBD1 (5 bases). There are 12 residues in the CDR3. The germline V and J ends were trimmed by 3 bases and 8 bases, with 10 bases remaining between them. Germline assignment: CDR1 SNHLY and CDR2 FYNNEI.

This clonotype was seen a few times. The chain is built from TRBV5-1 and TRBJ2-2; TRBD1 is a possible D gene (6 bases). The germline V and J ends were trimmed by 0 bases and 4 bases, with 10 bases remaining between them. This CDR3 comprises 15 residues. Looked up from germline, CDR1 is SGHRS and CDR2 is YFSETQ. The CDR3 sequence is CASSLAAGVTGELFF. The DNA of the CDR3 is TGCGCCAGCAGCTTGGCAGCAGGGGTCACCGGGGAGCTGTTTTTT.